Below are 25 T cell receptor beta chains sequenced from a single sample in a study of control samples from healthy donors and cancer patients (dated by TCRdb to 2019 to 2021). Library prep was done by the immunoSEQ multiplex PCR assay. TCRdb took over this immuneACCESS table, retaining in-frame rearrangements with V and J assigned. Such tables are incomplete; in checked studies, under half of the missing clones stem from an unresolved V gene, and the remainder is unexplained. Counted in this sample were some 130,000 clones; about 90% of them appeared once. Together, the top ten hold over 2% of the sample. The sample consisted of blood. These receptors were taken from a woman aged 45-60 years in good health.

This clone came up a few times. V and J are TRBV10-3 and TRBJ1-1; TRBD1 is a possible D gene (5 bases). Germline V CDR1 and CDR2: ENHRY, SYGVKD. The CDR3 has 13 residues. Trimming removed 3 bases at V and 1 base at J, with 6 bases between. DNA of the CDR3: TGTGCCATCAGTGACAGGGCGAACACTGAAGCTTTCTTT. Protein product: CAISDRANTEAFF.

The rearrangement joins TRBV5-4 to TRBJ2-1; D unclear. V was shortened by 0 bases and J by 5 bases, with 9 bases between the two germline ends. The germline CDR1 and CDR2 sequences are SGHNT and YYREEE (reference sequence). The CDR3 is made up of 14 amino acids. The CDR3 loop reads CASSLVTNHNEQFF. The CDR3, as DNA: TGTGCCAGCAGCTTGGTTACTAATCACAATGAGCAGTTCTTC. Full variable domain (remainder filled in from reference TRBV5-4 and TRBJ2-1): ETGVTQSPTHLIKTRGQQVTLRCSSQSGHNTVSWYQQALGQGPQFIFQYYREEENGRGNFPPRFSGLQFPNYSSELNVNALELDDSALYLCASSLVTNHNEQFFGPGTRLTVL.

The V call is TRBV7-6, the J call TRBJ2-7; D may be TRBD2 (5 bases). The CDR3 is 14 residues long. CDR1 is SGHVS, CDR2 FNYEAQ, per germline. V was clipped by 5 bases and J by 0 bases, with 11 bases between them. CDR3 sequence reads: CASSPTGSSYEQYF. The CDR3 DNA follows: TGTGCCAGCAGCCCAACGGGGTCCTCCTACGAGCAGTACTTC.

The chain recombines TRBV3-1 (or the pseudogene TRBV3-2) with TRBJ2-1, with D unresolved. V was clipped by 3 bases and J by 14 bases, with 17 bases between them. Germline V gene lookup returns CDR1 LGHDT and CDR2 YNNKEL (reference sequence). The CDR3 has 13 residues. The CDR3 nucleotides read TGTGCCAGCAGCCAGGCCCTAGGAGCCCCAGAGTTCTTC. Its protein product is CASSQALGAPEFF.

The chain joins TRBV28 to TRBJ2-5; D assignment may be TRBD1 or TRBD2 (5 bases each). Germline lookup yields CDR1 MDHEN and CDR2 SYDVKM. Trimming removed 6 bases at V and 5 bases at J, with 7 bases between. The CDR3 has 11 amino acids. This CDR3 reads CASRGRETQYF. The DNA for the CDR3 is TGTGCCAGCAGGGGACGGGAGACCCAGTACTTC.

The gene calls are TRBV7-8 and TRBJ2-7; D is undetermined. The V and J ends lost 1 base and 5 bases respectively, with 12 bases between them. In germline, CDR1 is SGHVS, CDR2 FQNEAQ. There are 14 residues in the CDR3. The CDR3 nucleotides are TGTGCCAGCAGCTTAGAAAGCTGGACGAACGAGCAGTACTTC. Protein product: CASSLESWTNEQYF.

This chain connects TRBV5-1 to TRBJ2-7; either TRBD1 or TRBD2 may supply D (7 bases each). The germline gives CDR1 SGHRS, CDR2 YFSETQ. The CDR3 loop spans 14 amino acids. Trimming left V 4 bases short and J 2 bases short, with 13 bases between. CDR3 coding DNA: TGCGCCAGCAGCGGGGGGGACAGTCCCTACGAGCAGTACTTC. Residues: CASSGGDSPYEQYF.

This chain joins TRBV6-1 and TRBJ1-6; D may be TRBD1 (5 bases). The germline gives CDR1 MNHNS, CDR2 SASEGT. The length of the CDR3 is 14 residues. Trimming pared 0 bases from V and 13 bases from J, leaving 13 bases between. The CDR3 nucleotides read TGTGCCAGCAGTGAAGCTGGGGGGGTTTCGCCCCTCCACTTT. As protein: CASSEAGGVSPLHF.

V is TRBV30 and J is TRBJ1-1, with a tentative D call TRBD1 (6 bases). Germline-derived CDR1 and CDR2 are GTSNPN and SVGIG (reference sequence). The CDR3 has 13 amino acids. V lost 1 base and J 7 bases, leaving 13 bases between the germline ends. This chain's CDR3 is CAWSAGTSGEAFF. In DNA, the CDR3 is TGTGCCTGGAGTGCAGGGACATCCGGTGAAGCTTTCTTT.

V gene TRBV19 combines with J gene TRBJ1-1; no reliable D call. This CDR3 region has 14 residues. The V end was cut by 5 bases, the J end by 4 bases, with 14 bases between. CDR1 and CDR2 (germline): LNHDA, SQIVND (reference sequence). The CDR3 DNA sequence: TGTGCCAGTAGTGTGGTGCGGTCGGGCACTGAAGCTTTCTTT. It codes for CASSVVRSGTEAFF.

V and J are TRBV30 and TRBJ2-7; TRBD2 matches at 14 bases. The CDR3 covers 12 residues. In germline, CDR1 is GTSNPN, CDR2 SVGIG (reference sequence). The ends lost 8 bases at V and 9 bases at J; junction bases unmatched: 6. For the CDR3, the DNA is TGTGCCGGGGGACTAGCGGGAGCTCCGCAGTACTTC. Translating gives CAGGLAGAPQYF.

The chain combines TRBV3-1 (or the pseudogene TRBV3-2) with TRBJ1-6; no reliable D call. The V end lost 4 bases, the J end lost 7 bases, and 5 bases lay between the germline ends. The CDR3 covers 12 residues. Germline CDR1 LGHDT, CDR2 YNNKEL (reference sequence). The CDR3 sequence: CASSRGNSPLHF. As DNA, the CDR3 is TGTGCCAGCAGCCGGGGAAATTCACCCCTCCACTTT.

This clone was detected once. The rearrangement joins TRBV6-6 to TRBJ2-7; no definite D call. The CDR3 is made up of 14 amino acids. The germline V gene encodes CDR1 MNHNY and CDR2 SVGAGI (reference sequence). Trimming took 0 bases from V and 2 from J, leaving 8 bases between them. CDR3 DNA: TGTGCCAGCAGTTACTCACAGTACACCTACGAGCAGTACTTC. As protein: CASSYSQYTYEQYF.

This clone was seen just once. V is TRBV6-5 and J is TRBJ2-3; D is unclear. V was shortened by 0 bases and J by 2 bases, with 9 bases between the two germline ends. This CDR3 spans 15 amino acids. Germline V gene data show CDR1 as MNHEY and CDR2 as SVGAGI. CDR3 sequence (DNA): TGTGCCAGCAGTTACTCTGGAGTAAACACAGATACGCAGTATTTT. It encodes CASSYSGVNTDTQYF.

The chain couples TRBV27 to TRBJ2-2; 9 bases line up with TRBD1. This CDR3 comprises 17 residues. The V gene's germline CDR1 is MNHEY and CDR2 SMNVEV (reference sequence). Losses at the gene ends were 6 bases for V and 4 bases for J; bases not matched to a gene: 12. The CDR3 DNA reads as TGTGCCAGCAGACGTGGACAGGGGACTTCGGGCACCGGGGAGCTGTTTTTT. Translating it yields CASRRGQGTSGTGELFF.

The chain employs TRBV6-2 or TRBV6-3 and TRBJ2-1, with 9 bases fitting TRBD2. The CDR3 runs 17 residues. CDR1 and CDR2 (germline): MNHEY, SVGEGT. Trimming took 6 bases from V and 0 from J; bases not matched to a gene: 9. The CDR3 region is CASSRQTSGNSYNEQFF. The DNA for the CDR3 is TGTGCCAGCAGCCGCCAGACTAGCGGCAACTCCTACAATGAGCAGTTCTTC.

The chain has TRBV12-3 or TRBV12-4 and TRBJ1-4; no firm D call. The CDR3 is made up of 12 amino acids. Trimming removed 3 bases from V and 7 bases from J, with 6 bases in between. The CDR3 sequence: CASSLNSEKLFF. The DNA of the CDR3 is TGTGCCAGCAGTTTGAATAGTGAAAAACTGTTTTTT.

DNA for the CDR3: TGTGCCAGCACAGGTCTGAATCAGCCCCAGCATTTT. It translates to CASTGLNQPQHF. This chain uses TRBV6-5 with TRBJ1-5; D unclear. V was clipped by 7 bases and J by 4 bases, with 8 bases between them. This CDR3 region has 12 residues. Germline assignment: CDR1 MNHEY and CDR2 SVGAGI.

V is TRBV5-1 and J is TRBJ2-7; possible D gene TRBD1, 6 bases. CDR3 length equals 19 residues. V dropped 0 bases and J dropped 5 bases, with 27 bases sitting between them. Germline CDR1 SGHRS, CDR2 YFSETQ. The CDR3 protein is CASSLAGAGASPLRNEQYF. The CDR3 DNA reads as TGCGCCAGCAGCTTGGCCGGTGCAGGGGCCAGTCCACTGAGGAACGAGCAGTACTTC.

In the case of this clone: A junction end diverges from the germline sequence, so it may reflect a read error. CDR3 protein: CVSSYKGGFGYTF. DNA for the CDR3: TGTGTCAGCAGCTATAAAGGGGGCTTTGGCTACACCTTC. V usage is TRBV11-2 and J usage is TRBJ1-2, with 7 bases that match TRBD1. The length of the CDR3 is 13 residues. The germline V gene encodes CDR1 SGHAT and CDR2 FQNNGV.

This clone was seen just once. The chain uses TRBV5-4 and TRBJ2-7, with unresolved D. The CDR3 length is 13 residues. Germline V gene data show CDR1 as SGHNT and CDR2 as YYREEE (reference sequence). Between the trimmed V and J ends, which lost 0 bases and 5 bases, there was a span of 9 bases. The DNA of the CDR3 is TGTGCCAGCAGCTTGGGGGGTCTCAACGAGCAGTACTTC. It encodes CASSLGGLNEQYF.

The genes are TRBV19 and TRBJ1-2; D is unresolved. This CDR3 is built from 13 residues. Trimming shortened V by 10 bases and J by 5 bases, and 17 bases separated the two germline ends. In germline, CDR1 is LNHDA, CDR2 SQIVND (reference sequence). The DNA for the CDR3 is TGTGCCACCAGGACCACCCTAGGTTATGGCTACACCTTC. Amino acid sequence: CATRTTLGYGYTF.

Worth noting for this clone: The sample holds other DNA sequences that translate to the same CDR3. The chain recombines TRBV13 with TRBJ2-1, with D unclear. Between the trimmed V and J ends, which lost 3 bases and 6 bases, there was a span of 12 bases. CDR1 is PRHDT and CDR2 is FYEKMQ in the germline V gene (reference sequence). The CDR3 is 14 amino acids. The CDR3 nucleotides are TGTGCCAGCAGCTTCGGAAGACCAGTCAATGAGCAGTTCTTC. Protein: CASSFGRPVNEQFF. Looking up the rest from reference TRBV13 and TRBJ2-1 gives the full variable domain: AAGVIQSPRHLIKEKRETATLKCYPIPRHDTVYWYQQGPGQDPQFLISFYEKMQSDKGSIPDRFSAQQFSDYHSELNMSSLELGDSALYFCASSFGRPVNEQFFGPGTRLTVL.

The gene calls are TRBV5-1 and TRBJ1-3; D ambiguous. The CDR3 has 14 residues. In germline, CDR1 is SGHRS, CDR2 YFSETQ. The V gene lost 3 bases and the J gene lost 0 bases, with 7 bases spanning the gap. The chain's CDR3 is CASSSDDSGNTIYF. CDR3 DNA: TGCGCCAGCAGCTCCGACGACTCTGGAAACACCATATATTTT. Complete variable domain (other parts from reference TRBV5-1 and TRBJ1-3): KAGVTQTPRYLIKTRGQQVTLSCSPISGHRSVSWYQQTPGQGLQFLFEYFSETQRNKGNFPGRFSGRQFSNSRSEMNVSTLELGDSALYLCASSSDDSGNTIYFGEGSWLTVV.

The chain carries TRBV5-4 and TRBJ1-2; a possible D gene is TRBD1 (6 bases). This CDR3 contains 15 residues. The ends were cut back, 3 bases at V and 7 bases at J, with 19 bases in the middle. CDR1 is SGHNT and CDR2 is YYREEE in the germline V gene (reference sequence). The CDR3 here is CASSYVYQGFSGYTF. CDR3 nucleotide sequence: TGTGCCAGCAGCTATGTGTACCAGGGGTTCTCTGGCTACACCTTC.